Given below is one T cell receptor (beta chain) in context. Its antigen is as yet unknown. The entry originates in a study of T cell responses to AZD1222 COVID-19 vaccine. Findings of the study overall: White British people made up most donors, females outnumbered males, and clonal diversity was possibly underestimated. Only a handful of AZD1222 recipients were seropositive at baseline. Scientists sampled the repertoires only once the peak T cell response had passed. There were vaccine-associated CD4 TCRs across spike, dominant at 160-218 and 743-854.

The table came from immunoSEQ multiplex PCR; TCRdb's copy has only in-frame clones and leaves some out. The table includes about 120,000 clones, roughly 87% detected once. The V and J ends lost 6 bases and 8 bases respectively, with 13 bases between them. Germline V gene lookup returns CDR1 MNHNY and CDR2 SVGAGI (reference sequence). The length of the CDR3 is 12 residues. The sequence was collected from an adult who received the AZD1222 COVID-19 vaccine. This chain joins TRBV6-6 and TRBJ1-2; D is unclear. The sample was peripheral blood, taken 28 days after the second AZD1222 dose. In nucleotides, the CDR3 is TGTGCCAGCAGGTCCGGGGAGTCAGGCTACACCTTC. Amino acid sequence: CASRSGESGYTF.